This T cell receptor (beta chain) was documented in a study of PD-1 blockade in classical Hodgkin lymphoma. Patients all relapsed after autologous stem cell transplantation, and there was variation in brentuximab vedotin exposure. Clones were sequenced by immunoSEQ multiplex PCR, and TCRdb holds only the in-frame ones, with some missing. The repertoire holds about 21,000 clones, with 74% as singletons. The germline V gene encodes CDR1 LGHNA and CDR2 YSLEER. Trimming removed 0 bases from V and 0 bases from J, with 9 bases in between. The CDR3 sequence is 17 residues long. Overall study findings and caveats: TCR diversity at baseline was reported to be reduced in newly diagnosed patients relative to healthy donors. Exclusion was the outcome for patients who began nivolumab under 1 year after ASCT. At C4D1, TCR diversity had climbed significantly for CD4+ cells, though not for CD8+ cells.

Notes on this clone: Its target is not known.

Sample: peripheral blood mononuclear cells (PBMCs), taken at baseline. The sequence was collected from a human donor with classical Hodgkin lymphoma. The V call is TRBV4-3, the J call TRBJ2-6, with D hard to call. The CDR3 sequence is CASSQELAFSGANVLTF. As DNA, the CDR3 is TGCGCCAGCAGCCAAGAGCTGGCGTTCTCTGGGGCCAACGTCCTGACTTTC.